This T cell receptor beta chain was profiled in a study of cytomegalovirus exposure and HLA in healthy donors. The CDR3 runs 16 residues. V gave up 3 bases and J gave up 4 bases; unmatched junction bases: 7. In germline, CDR1 is ENHRY, CDR2 SYGVKD. The PCR contained 60 Vbeta and 13 Jbeta primers. The method was immunoSEQ multiplex PCR; TCRdb's version includes in-frame clones alone and lacks a portion of them. The table has 130,000 to 150,000 clones, 80% to 85% seen once. Healthy bone marrow donors made up the donor group. Sequencing was carried out using PBMCs. This sequence originates from a boy aged 2-15 years in good health and CMV-seronegative. The V call is TRBV10-3, the J call TRBJ2-5; the match to TRBD2 covers 11 bases. DNA for the CDR3: TGTGCCATCAGTGAAGGACTAGCGGGTGGAAGAGAGACCCAGTACTTC. Amino acids: CAISEGLAGGRETQYF.